These 14 T cell receptor beta chains share one sample of origin, sequenced in a study of blood T cell repertoires in COVID-19. Assay: immunoSEQ multiplex PCR; the TCRdb copy retains only in-frame clones and omits some. The sample carries about 240,000 clones, more than 85% recorded once. The sequenced sample was peripheral blood. The source of these receptors is a woman between 70 and 85 years old with active or convalescent COVID-19.

This clone was observed a few times. This chain connects TRBV7-2 to TRBJ2-3; D perhaps matches TRBD1 (6 bases). Trimming removed 1 base at V and 2 bases at J, with 13 bases between. CDR1 and CDR2 from the germline V gene are SGHTA and FQGNSA. This CDR3 has 16 amino acids. In DNA form, the CDR3 reads TGTGCCAGCAGCTTAGTTGGGACACGCAACACAGATACGCAGTATTTT. Translating gives CASSLVGTRNTDTQYF.

The chain is built from TRBV6-4 and TRBJ2-1; TRBD2 is a possible D gene (6 bases). The V end was cut by 6 bases, the J end by 1 base, with 13 bases between. The V gene's germline CDR1 is MRHNA and CDR2 SNTAGT. The CDR3 loop spans 15 amino acids. This chain's CDR3 is CASSQAGSSYNEQFF. In nucleotides, the CDR3 is TGTGCCAGCAGCCAGGCGGGATCTTCCTACAATGAGCAGTTCTTC.

This chain links TRBV4-3 with TRBJ2-2; TRBD2 might be the D (5 bases). The germline V gene encodes CDR1 LGHNA and CDR2 YSLEER. Trimming took 0 bases from V and 4 from J, leaving 9 bases between them. CDR3 length: 15 residues. For the CDR3, the DNA is TGCGCCAGCAGCCAAGATGGAGGAGCCACCGGGGAGCTGTTTTTT. Translated, it gives CASSQDGGATGELFF.

The chain has TRBV5-1 and TRBJ2-1, with D perhaps matching TRBD1 (6 bases). From germline, CDR1 is SGHRS and CDR2 YFSETQ. This CDR3 comprises 14 residues. Trimming removed 3 bases from V and 5 bases from J, with 12 bases in between. The CDR3, as DNA: TGCGCCAGCAGCTCTCCGGGACAAAACAATGAGCAGTTCTTC. Encoded protein: CASSSPGQNNEQFF.

The chain has TRBV5-1 and TRBJ1-5; D is possibly TRBD1 (5 bases). Germline V CDR1 and CDR2: SGHRS, YFSETQ. V lost 4 bases and J 4 bases, leaving 15 bases between the germline ends. The CDR3 totals 15 residues. CDR3 amino acids: CASSQLGGGNQPQHF. The DNA for the CDR3 is TGCGCCAGCAGCCAGCTGGGGGGAGGAAATCAGCCCCAGCATTTT.

The chain is built from TRBV6-2 or TRBV6-3 and TRBJ2-7; D call uncertain. Germline V gene sequence: CDR1 MNHEY, CDR2 SVGEGT. Trimming cost V 3 bases and J 4 bases, with 7 bases left between them. CDR3 length: 12 amino acids. DNA of the CDR3: TGTGCCAGCAGTTATCTCTATTACGAGCAGTACTTC. This sequence encodes CASSYLYYEQYF.

The CDR3 DNA sequence: TGTGCCAGCAGTAGGACAGGCGATGCTTTCTTT. Translated, it gives CASSRTGDAFF. The genes are TRBV12-3 or TRBV12-4 and TRBJ1-1, with 7 bases aligning to TRBD1. This CDR3 comprises 11 residues. Losses at the gene ends were 5 bases for V and 11 bases for J; bases not matched to a gene: 5.

J is TRBJ2-1 and V is TRBV5-4; 7 positions agree with TRBD2. V was clipped by 6 bases and J by 6 bases; unmatched bases: 6. This CDR3 contains 13 residues. CDR1 is SGHNT, CDR2 YYREEE, per germline (reference sequence). CDR3 in DNA: TGTGCCAGCACCCTGGGGGGGGGCAATGAGCAGTTCTTC. It is translated as CASTLGGGNEQFF.

The rearrangement links TRBV7-2 to TRBJ2-3, with 7 nucleotides matching TRBD1. There are 16 residues in the CDR3. The germline gives CDR1 SGHTA, CDR2 FQGNSA. After removal of 5 bases from V and 0 bases from J, the junction contained 8 bases not matched to a gene. Here the CDR3 reads CASSTRLRGSTDTQYF. CDR3 DNA sequence: TGTGCCAGCAGCACCCGACTCAGGGGGAGCACAGATACGCAGTATTTT.

The chain is built from TRBV19 and TRBJ2-1, with D possibly matching TRBD2 (5 bases). Germline V gene data show CDR1 as LNHDA and CDR2 as SQIVND (reference sequence). V lost 7 bases and J lost 0, with 10 bases in between. The CDR3 runs 14 residues. The CDR3 sequence: CASTVGGSYNEQFF. In nucleotides, the CDR3 is TGTGCCAGTACAGTAGGAGGCTCCTACAATGAGCAGTTCTTC.

V is TRBV2 and J is TRBJ1-1, with D possibly being TRBD1 (5 bases). CDR1 SNHLY and CDR2 FYNNEI come from the germline V gene. V was clipped by 7 bases and J by 4 bases, with 13 bases between them. The CDR3 has 13 amino acids. CDR3: CASNDRGGTEAFF. Written as DNA, the CDR3 is TGTGCCAGCAACGATAGGGGAGGCACTGAAGCTTTCTTT.

This CDR3 is CASSPDRGLRDTEAFF. CDR3 DNA: TGTGCCAGCAGTCCGGATAGGGGATTACGGGACACTGAAGCTTTCTTT. The rearrangement links TRBV7-9 to TRBJ1-1, with D maybe TRBD1 (5 bases). CDR1 is SEHNR and CDR2 is FQNEAQ in the germline V gene (reference sequence). V was pared by 6 bases and J by 3 bases, with 20 bases between. This CDR3 spans 16 amino acids.

The chain carries TRBV5-5 and TRBJ1-2, with D perhaps matching TRBD1 (5 bases). This CDR3 is 15 amino acids long. Germline V gives CDR1 SGHKS, CDR2 YYEKEE (reference sequence). Trimming stripped 4 bases from V and 0 bases from J, with 13 bases between. Here the CDR3 DNA reads TGTGCCAGCAGCGGTACAGGAGCCGCTAACTATGGCTACACCTTC. Encoded protein: CASSGTGAANYGYTF.

The DNA of the CDR3 is TGCGCCAGCAATAAGGACAGGGGCTACGAGCAGTACTTC. This sequence encodes CASNKDRGYEQYF. The rearrangement joins TRBV5-1 to TRBJ2-7, with 9 bases lining up with TRBD1. The CDR3 consists of 13 residues. Germline values: CDR1 SGHRS, CDR2 YFSETQ. With V trimmed by 6 bases and J by 3 bases, 4 bases remained unmatched.